The entry that follows covers one T cell receptor (beta chain) sequence. Libraries were prepared by immunoSEQ multiplex PCR; TCRdb keeps only in-frame clonotypes and omits some of them. Of over 90,000 clones in the sample, approximately 86% were seen once. The data were obtained in a study of blood T cell repertoires in COVID-19. Study at large: COVID-19 samples, acute and convalescent, were from the United States, Italy and Spain. T cells, B-cell-depleted T cells, or PBMCs provided the cDNA or gDNA that served as material.

This CDR3 is built from 15 residues. The V gene's germline CDR1 is SGHTA and CDR2 FQGNSA. The ends were cut back, 3 bases at V and 1 base at J, with 10 bases in the middle. Specimen: peripheral blood. The rearrangement uses TRBV7-2 and TRBJ1-5; a possible D gene is TRBD1 (5 bases). The source is a human donor in a cohort sampled during active COVID-19. The CDR3 DNA reads TGTGCCAGCAGCTTTTTAGGGGTGAGCAATCAGCCCCAGCATTTT. Its translation: CASSFLGVSNQPQHF.